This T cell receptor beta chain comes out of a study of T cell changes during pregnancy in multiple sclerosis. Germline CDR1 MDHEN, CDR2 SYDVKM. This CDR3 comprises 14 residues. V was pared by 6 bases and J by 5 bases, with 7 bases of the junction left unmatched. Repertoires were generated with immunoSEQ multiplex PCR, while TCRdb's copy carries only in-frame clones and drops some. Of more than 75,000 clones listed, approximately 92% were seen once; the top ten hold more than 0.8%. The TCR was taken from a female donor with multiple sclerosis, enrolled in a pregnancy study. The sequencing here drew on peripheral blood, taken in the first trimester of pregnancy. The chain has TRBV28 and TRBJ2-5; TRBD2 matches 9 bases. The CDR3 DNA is TGTGCCAGCAGATTAGCGGGAGAGGGGGAGACCCAGTACTTC. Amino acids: CASRLAGEGETQYF.